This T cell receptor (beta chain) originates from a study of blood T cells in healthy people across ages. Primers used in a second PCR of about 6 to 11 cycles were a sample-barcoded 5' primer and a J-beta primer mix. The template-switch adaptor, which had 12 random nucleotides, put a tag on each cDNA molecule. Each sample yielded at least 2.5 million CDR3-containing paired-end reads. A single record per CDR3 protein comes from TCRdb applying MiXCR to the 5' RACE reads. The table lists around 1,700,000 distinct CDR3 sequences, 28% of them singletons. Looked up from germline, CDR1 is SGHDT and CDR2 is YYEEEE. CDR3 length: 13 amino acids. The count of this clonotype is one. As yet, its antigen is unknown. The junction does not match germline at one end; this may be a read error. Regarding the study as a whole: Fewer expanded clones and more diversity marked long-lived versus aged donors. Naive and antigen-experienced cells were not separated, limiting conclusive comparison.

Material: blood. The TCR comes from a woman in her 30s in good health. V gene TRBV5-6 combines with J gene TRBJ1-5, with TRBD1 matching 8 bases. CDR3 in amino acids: CTSSLDRGQPQHF. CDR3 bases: TGTACCAGCAGCCTCGACAGGGGTCAGCCCCAGCATTTT.